The 16 T cell receptor beta chains given below trace back to one sample, sequenced in a study of blood T cell repertoires in COVID-19. Clones were sequenced by immunoSEQ multiplex PCR, and TCRdb holds only the in-frame ones, with some missing. The data contain over 150,000 clones, about four fifths of them singletons. The sequencing sample was made of peripheral blood. The receptor set was obtained from a woman aged 80 or over with active or convalescent COVID-19.

This chain links TRBV7-2 with TRBJ1-1, with D tentatively TRBD1 (6 bases). The V and J ends lost 2 bases and 0 bases respectively, with 13 bases between them. This CDR3 region has 16 residues. Germline V gene lookup returns CDR1 SGHTA and CDR2 FQGNSA. DNA of the CDR3: TGTGCCAGCAGCTTATACCAGGGGATGGTGAACACTGAAGCTTTCTTT. Its translation is CASSLYQGMVNTEAFF.

This rearrangement joins TRBV5-6 to TRBJ1-3, with 7 bases identical to TRBD1. Germline assignment: CDR1 SGHDT and CDR2 YYEEEE. The J segment lost 0 bases and the V segment lost 5 bases, leaving 8 bases of the junction unmatched. The CDR3 has 16 amino acids. CDR3 DNA: TGTGCCAGCAGACAATTACAGGGGCTCTCTGGAAACACCATATATTTT. It translates to CASRQLQGLSGNTIYF.

The chain employs TRBV7-2 and TRBJ2-3, with D tentatively TRBD2 (5 bases). The V end lost 5 bases, the J end lost 10 bases, and 10 bases lay between the germline ends. The CDR3 runs 11 residues. The germline V gene has CDR1 SGHTA and CDR2 FQGNSA. This chain's CDR3 is CASSPGVAQYF. The CDR3 DNA follows: TGTGCCAGCAGCCCCGGGGTTGCGCAGTATTTT.

The genes are TRBV5-1 and TRBJ2-7; 8 bases map to TRBD2. CDR3 length: 17 residues. The trim removed 5 bases at V and 2 bases at J, leaving 15 bases unmatched. Germline V gives CDR1 SGHRS, CDR2 YFSETQ. The CDR3 bases are TGCGCCAGCAGTTTAAGGGCGTGGCGGGAGGTAGCCTACGAGCAGTACTTC. This codes for CASSLRAWREVAYEQYF.

V is TRBV7-6 and J is TRBJ1-3; TRBD1 might be the D (5 bases). This CDR3 is built from 16 residues. The V and J ends lost 1 base and 3 bases respectively, with 13 bases between them. CDR1 and CDR2 (germline): SGHVS, FNYEAQ. For the CDR3, the DNA is TGTGCCAGCAGCTTAGTTGAGAGCAGGGATGGAAACACCATATATTTT. Amino acids: CASSLVESRDGNTIYF.

This clone has a single count. The rearrangement uses TRBV6-5 and TRBJ1-1; D may be TRBD1 (5 bases). Between the trimmed V and J ends, which lost 4 bases and 3 bases, there was a span of 12 bases. CDR1 is MNHEY and CDR2 is SVGAGI in the germline V gene. This CDR3 has 14 residues. The CDR3 region has the DNA TGTGCCAGCAGTTTCTCCGGCAGGGACACTGAAGCTTTCTTT. Its translation: CASSFSGRDTEAFF.

This clone is a singleton in its sample. The rearrangement joins TRBV2 to TRBJ2-3; D possibly corresponds to TRBD2 (6 bases). V was pared by 7 bases and J by 0 bases, with 11 bases between. Germline V CDR1 and CDR2: SNHLY, FYNNEI. CDR3 length: 14 amino acids. For the CDR3, the DNA is TGTGCCAGCAAAGCCGGGACTAGCACAGATACGCAGTATTTT. It specifies CASKAGTSTDTQYF.

The CDR3 sequence is CASSEMHLNFYGYTF. In DNA form, the CDR3 reads TGTGCCAGCAGTGAAATGCACTTAAATTTTTATGGCTACACCTTC. The chain employs TRBV2 and TRBJ1-2, with no clear D. This CDR3 is 15 amino acids long. V lost 2 bases to trimming and J lost 5 bases, with 15 bases between them. The germline V gene has CDR1 SNHLY and CDR2 FYNNEI.

The chain couples TRBV4-2 to TRBJ2-1, with TRBD2 identical over 9 bases. Germline lookup yields CDR1 LGHNA and CDR2 YNFKEQ. The ends lost 2 bases at V and 7 bases at J; junction bases unmatched: 15. This CDR3 has 18 amino acids. The CDR3 nucleotides read TGTGCCAGCAGCCAATATATGGATGTAGCGGGAGCGTCTAATGAGCAGTTCTTC. Translation: CASSQYMDVAGASNEQFF.

The gene calls are TRBV3-1 (or the pseudogene TRBV3-2) and TRBJ1-1; D uncertain. The ends were cut back, 0 bases at V and 0 bases at J, with 8 bases in the middle. In germline, CDR1 is LGHDT, CDR2 YNNKEL (reference sequence). The CDR3 totals 15 residues. Here the CDR3 DNA reads TGTGCCAGCAGCCAAGATCAACTCATGAACACTGAAGCTTTCTTT. This codes for CASSQDQLMNTEAFF.

The J gene is TRBJ2-6, the V gene TRBV7-8; 11 bases map to TRBD1. CDR1 and CDR2 from the germline V gene are SGHVS and FQNEAQ. This CDR3 comprises 18 residues. V lost 5 bases, J lost 3 bases, and 9 bases stayed unmatched. The CDR3: CASSPSGQGGVGANVLTF. CDR3 bases: TGTGCCAGCAGCCCCTCGGGACAGGGGGGAGTTGGGGCCAACGTCCTGACTTTC.

The gene calls are TRBV30 and TRBJ2-7; a weak D match, TRBD1 (5 bases). The germline V and J ends were trimmed by 5 bases and 2 bases, with 13 bases remaining between them. Germline V gives CDR1 GTSNPN, CDR2 SVGIG (reference sequence). This CDR3 is 13 amino acids long. The chain's CDR3 is CAWDKGYPYEQYF. DNA for the CDR3: TGTGCCTGGGACAAGGGGTATCCCTACGAGCAGTACTTC.

This chain connects TRBV28 to TRBJ2-1, with 8 bases fitting TRBD1. The junction had 4 bases not matched to a gene; V was cut back by 5 bases and J by 1 base. Germline V CDR1 and CDR2: MDHEN, SYDVKM. CDR3 length: 15 residues. The CDR3 loop reads CASSPTGGSYNEQFF. Written as DNA, the CDR3 is TGTGCCAGCAGTCCTACAGGGGGATCCTACAATGAGCAGTTCTTC.

This rearrangement joins TRBV6-5 to TRBJ1-2; 7 nucleotides agree with TRBD1. V dropped 8 bases and J dropped 0; count of bases not matched to a gene: 0. Germline V gene data show CDR1 as MNHEY and CDR2 as SVGAGI. This CDR3 contains 12 residues. Here the CDR3 DNA reads TGTGCCAGCGACAGGGCTAACTATGGCTACACCTTC. Its translation: CASDRANYGYTF.

This chain uses TRBV2 with TRBJ1-5; possibly TRBD1 for D (5 bases). V was clipped by 1 base and J by 0 bases, with 10 bases between them. This CDR3 has 16 residues. Germline-derived CDR1 and CDR2 are SNHLY and FYNNEI. The CDR3 region has the DNA TGTGCCAGCAGTGAAGGGACACTATATAGCAATCAGCCCCAGCATTTT. Amino acid sequence: CASSEGTLYSNQPQHF.

The rearrangement joins TRBV6-1 to TRBJ2-2; 8 bases match TRBD1. There are 14 residues in the CDR3. Germline V gene lookup returns CDR1 MNHNS and CDR2 SASEGT. V gave up 3 bases and J gave up 7 bases; unmatched junction bases: 4. The chain's CDR3 is CASSDRGQVGELFF. The CDR3 nucleotides read TGTGCCAGCAGTGACAGGGGGCAAGTCGGGGAGCTGTTTTTT.